These T cell receptor beta chains were read from a single sample in a study of glioma-infiltrating T cells after dendritic cell vaccination. The repertoire was sequenced with immunoSEQ multiplex PCR; TCRdb's copy has only in-frame clones and lacks some. The repertoire holds roughly 100,000 clones, with less than 90% as singletons. Specimen: blood, collected after dendritic cell vaccination. The receptor source for this set is a human donor with glioblastoma. The CDR3 runs from the conserved cysteine through the conserved F or W. The D gene is left open where the match is weak. A clone size is listed for some rows: how often the clone was seen (once, few, many), or a class if it is expanded.

>.|TRBJ1-2|.|14|TRBV23-1
CAIPGDTPNYGYTF
TGCGCCATACCTGGGGACACTCCTAACTATGGCTACACCTTC
>TRBD2|TRBJ2-5|.|15|TRBV7-7
CASSLAGTSVETQYF
TGTGCTAGCAGCTTAGCAGGGACTAGCGTAGAGACCCAGTACTTC
>TRBD2|TRBJ2-1|.|14|TRBV5-1
CASSVPSGEDEQFF
TGCGCCAGCAGTGTCCCTAGCGGGGAGGATGAGCAGTTCTTC
>.|TRBJ1-1|.|15|TRBV5-1
CASSLAPGMNTEAFF
TGCGCCAGCAGCTTGGCCCCGGGTATGAACACTGAAGCTTTCTTT
>.|TRBJ2-2|.|14|TRBV18
CASSPTVNTGELFF
TGTGCCAGCTCCCCGACAGTGAACACCGGGGAGCTGTTTTTT
>TRBD1|TRBJ2-7|.|15|TRBV5-1
CASRAGTGRGYEQYF
TGCGCCAGCAGGGCCGGGACAGGGAGGGGCTACGAGCAGTACTTC
>TRBD1|TRBJ1-2|.|14|TRBV6-5
CASSPGQGTHGYTF
TGTGCCAGCAGCCCGGGACAGGGCACCCATGGCTACACCTTC
>.|TRBJ2-5|.|15|TRBV7-6
CASSLEAAPQETQYF
TGTGCCAGCAGCTTGGAGGCCGCCCCCCAAGAGACCCAGTACTTC
>.|TRBJ1-5|.|15|TRBV7-2
CASSLVSGSNQPQHF
TGTGCCAGCAGCTTAGTATCGGGTAGCAATCAGCCCCAGCATTTT
>.|TRBJ1-1|.|11|TRBV6-5
CASSRRGEAFF
TGTGCCAGCAGTCGCAGGGGAGAAGCTTTCTTT
>.|TRBJ2-7|.|14|TRBV6-5
CASSYSFSSYEQYF
TGTGCCAGCAGTTACTCGTTTAGCTCCTACGAGCAGTACTTC
>TRBD1|TRBJ2-7|.|13|TRBV14
CATNSLTGGEQYF
TGTGCCACCAATTCCCTGACAGGGGGCGAGCAGTACTTC
>TRBD2|TRBJ2-1|.|17|TRBV11-2
CASSPRTSGGAGNEQFF
TGTGCCAGCAGCCCGAGGACTAGCGGGGGGGCCGGCAATGAGCAGTTCTTC
>.|TRBJ1-1|few|12|TRBV7-9
CASSQGMGEAFF
TGTGCCAGCAGCCAGGGGATGGGTGAAGCTTTCTTT
>.|TRBJ1-3|.|16|TRBV11-2
CASSPWQGSSGNTIYF
TGTGCCAGCAGCCCGTGGCAGGGCAGCTCTGGAAACACCATATATTTT
>.|TRBJ1-2|.|13|TRBV7-3
CASSLGGHDGYTF
TGTGCCAGCAGCTTAGGTGGGCACGATGGCTACACCTTC
>TRBD2|TRBJ2-1|.|17|TRBV5-6
CASSFLLAENSYNEQFF
TGTGCCAGCAGCTTTTTGCTAGCGGAAAACTCCTACAATGAGCAGTTCTTC
>.|TRBJ1-5|.|13|TRBV6-5
CASSPGGNQPQHF
TGTGCCAGCAGTCCGGGGGGAAATCAGCCCCAGCATTTT